The present T cell receptor beta chain was sequenced within a study of T cell responses to AZD1222 COVID-19 vaccine. General study findings and limits: AZD1222 recipients seropositive at baseline numbered only 6 or 7. Researchers report vaccine-associated CD4 TCRs spanning spike, with dominance at 160-218 and 743-854. Sampled repertoires all dated from after the peak T cell response. Mostly white British, mostly female donors; authors suggested clonal diversity may be underestimated.

Remarks on this clone: Its specificity is unknown.

V lost 2 bases and J lost 4, with 7 bases in between. This CDR3 contains 13 residues. Germline loops: CDR1 SGHRS, CDR2 YFSETQ. Using immunoSEQ multiplex PCR, the repertoire was profiled, and TCRdb retains in-frame clones only, with some absent. The sample yields 65,000 to 80,000 clones, 92% seen once. Sample: peripheral blood, taken on day 0 of MenACWY control vaccination. The V gene is TRBV5-1, the J gene TRBJ2-1; D not certain. This receptor was taken from an adult in good health. CDR3 sequence reads: CASSFSQYNEQFF. The DNA for the CDR3 is TGCGCCAGCAGCTTTTCACAGTACAATGAGCAGTTCTTC.